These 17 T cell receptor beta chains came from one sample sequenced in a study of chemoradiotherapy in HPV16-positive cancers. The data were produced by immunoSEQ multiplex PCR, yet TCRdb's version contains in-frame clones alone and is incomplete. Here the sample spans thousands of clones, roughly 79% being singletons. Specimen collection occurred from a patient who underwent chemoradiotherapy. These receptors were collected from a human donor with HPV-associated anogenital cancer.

The CDR3 loop is CASSSNLGTGGLDEQFF. Written as DNA, the CDR3 is TGTGCCAGCTCATCGAATTTAGGGACAGGGGGGTTGGATGAGCAGTTCTTC. The chain joins TRBV18 to TRBJ2-1; 11 positions agree with TRBD1. The CDR3 length is 17 residues. The V segment lost 5 bases and the J segment 8 bases; nucleotides outside the gene matches: 14. CDR1 and CDR2 (germline): KGHSH, LQKENI.

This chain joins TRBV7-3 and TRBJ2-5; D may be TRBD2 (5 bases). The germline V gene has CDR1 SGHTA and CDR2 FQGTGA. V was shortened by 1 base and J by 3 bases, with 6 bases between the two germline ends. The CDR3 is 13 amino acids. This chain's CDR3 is CASSLMREETQYF. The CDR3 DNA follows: TGTGCCAGCAGCTTAATGCGGGAAGAGACCCAGTACTTC.

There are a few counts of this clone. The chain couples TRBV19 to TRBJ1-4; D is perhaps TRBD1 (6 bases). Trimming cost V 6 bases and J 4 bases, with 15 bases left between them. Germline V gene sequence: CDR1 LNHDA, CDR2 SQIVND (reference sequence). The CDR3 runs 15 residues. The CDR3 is CASSQGGQHNEKLFF. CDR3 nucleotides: TGTGCCAGTAGCCAAGGAGGACAGCATAATGAAAAACTGTTTTTT.

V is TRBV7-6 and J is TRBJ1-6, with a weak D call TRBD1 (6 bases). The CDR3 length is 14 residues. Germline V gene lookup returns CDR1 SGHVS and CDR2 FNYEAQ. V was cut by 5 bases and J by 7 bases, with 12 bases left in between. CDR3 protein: CASSTGTNNSPLHF. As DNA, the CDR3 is TGTGCCAGCAGCACCGGGACAAACAATTCACCCCTCCACTTT.

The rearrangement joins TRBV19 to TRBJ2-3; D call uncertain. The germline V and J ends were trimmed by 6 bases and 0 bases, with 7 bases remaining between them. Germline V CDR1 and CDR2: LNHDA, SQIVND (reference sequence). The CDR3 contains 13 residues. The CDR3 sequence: CASRRQSTDTQYF. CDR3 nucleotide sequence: TGTGCCAGTAGAAGGCAGAGCACAGATACGCAGTATTTT.

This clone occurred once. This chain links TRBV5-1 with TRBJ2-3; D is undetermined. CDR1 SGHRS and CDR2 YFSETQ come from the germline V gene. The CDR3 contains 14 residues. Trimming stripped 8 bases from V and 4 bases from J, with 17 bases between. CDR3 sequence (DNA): TGCGCCAGTACTCCGAGTTCCTTCCCAGATACGCAGTATTTT. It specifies CASTPSSFPDTQYF.

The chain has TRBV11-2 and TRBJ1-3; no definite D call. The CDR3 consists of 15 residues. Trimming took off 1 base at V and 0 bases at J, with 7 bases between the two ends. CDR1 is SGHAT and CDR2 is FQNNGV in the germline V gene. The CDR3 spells CASSLGQVSGNTIYF. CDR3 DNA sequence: TGTGCCAGCAGCTTAGGGCAGGTCTCTGGAAACACCATATATTTT.

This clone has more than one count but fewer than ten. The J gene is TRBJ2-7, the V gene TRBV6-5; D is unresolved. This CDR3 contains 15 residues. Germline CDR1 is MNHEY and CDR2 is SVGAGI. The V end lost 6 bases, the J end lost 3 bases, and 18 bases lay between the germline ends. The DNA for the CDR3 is TGTGCCAGCAGCCAGACCAGGTCGACCCACTACGAGCAGTACTTC. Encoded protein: CASSQTRSTHYEQYF.

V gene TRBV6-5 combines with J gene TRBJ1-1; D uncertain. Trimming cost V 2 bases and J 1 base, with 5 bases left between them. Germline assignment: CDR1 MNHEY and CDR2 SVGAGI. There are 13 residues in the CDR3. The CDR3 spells CASSYPGNTEAFF. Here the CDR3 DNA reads TGTGCCAGCAGTTACCCGGGGAACACTGAAGCTTTCTTT.

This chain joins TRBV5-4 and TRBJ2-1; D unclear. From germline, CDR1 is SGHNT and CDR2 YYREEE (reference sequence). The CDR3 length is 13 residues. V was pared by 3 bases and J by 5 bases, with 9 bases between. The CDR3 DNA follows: TGTGCCAGCAGCTCAACCCTAAACAATGAGCAGTTCTTC. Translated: CASSSTLNNEQFF.

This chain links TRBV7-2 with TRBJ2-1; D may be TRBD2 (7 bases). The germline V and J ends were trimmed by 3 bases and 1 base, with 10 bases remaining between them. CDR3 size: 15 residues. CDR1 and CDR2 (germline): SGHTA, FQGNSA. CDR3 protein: CASSLGGGSYNEQFF. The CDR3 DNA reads TGTGCCAGCAGCTTGGGAGGGGGATCCTACAATGAGCAGTTCTTC. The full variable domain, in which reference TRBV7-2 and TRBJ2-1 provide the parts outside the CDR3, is GAGVSQSPSNKVTEKGKDVELRCDPISGHTALYWYRQSLGQGLEFLIYFQGNSAPDKSGLPSDRFSAERTGGSVSTLTIQRTQQEDSAVYLCASSLGGGSYNEQFFGPGTRLTVL.

Here the CDR3 reads CASSKAGVNSPLHF. CDR3 DNA: TGTGCCAGTAGTAAGGCAGGGGTAAATTCACCCCTCCACTTT. The rearrangement joins TRBV19 to TRBJ1-6; tentative D call: TRBD1 (6 bases). The CDR3 has 14 amino acids. V shed 4 bases and J shed 7 bases, with 11 bases lying between them. In germline, CDR1 is LNHDA, CDR2 SQIVND (reference sequence). Full variable domain (remainder filled in from reference TRBV19 and TRBJ1-6): DGGITQSPKYLFRKEGQNVTLSCEQNLNHDAMYWYRQDPGQGLRLIYYSQIVNDFQKGDIAEGYSVSREKKESFPLTVTSAQKNPTAFYLCASSKAGVNSPLHFGNGTRLTVT.

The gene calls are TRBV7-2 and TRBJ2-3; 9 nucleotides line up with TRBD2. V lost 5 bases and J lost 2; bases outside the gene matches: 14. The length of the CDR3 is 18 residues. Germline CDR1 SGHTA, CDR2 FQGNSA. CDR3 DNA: TGTGCCAGCAGCCCTAGACCCCCGATAGCGGGGGCCACAGATACGCAGTATTTT. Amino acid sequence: CASSPRPPIAGATDTQYF. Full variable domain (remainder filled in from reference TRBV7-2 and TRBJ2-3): GAGVSQSPSNKVTEKGKDVELRCDPISGHTALYWYRQSLGQGLEFLIYFQGNSAPDKSGLPSDRFSAERTGGSVSTLTIQRTQQEDSAVYLCASSPRPPIAGATDTQYFGPGTRLTVL.

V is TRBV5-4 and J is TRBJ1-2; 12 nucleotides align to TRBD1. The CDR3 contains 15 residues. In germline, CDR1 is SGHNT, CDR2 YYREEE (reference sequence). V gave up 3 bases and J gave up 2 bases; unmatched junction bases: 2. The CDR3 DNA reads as TGTGCCAGCAGCTATGGGACAGGGGGCAACTATGGCTACACCTTC. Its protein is CASSYGTGGNYGYTF.

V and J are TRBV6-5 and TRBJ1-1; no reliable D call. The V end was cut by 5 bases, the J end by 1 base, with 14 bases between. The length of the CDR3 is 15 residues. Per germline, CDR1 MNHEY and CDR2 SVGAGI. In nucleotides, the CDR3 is TGTGCCAGCAGTCCTACCCGTAAAAGGAACACTGAAGCTTTCTTT. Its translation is CASSPTRKRNTEAFF.

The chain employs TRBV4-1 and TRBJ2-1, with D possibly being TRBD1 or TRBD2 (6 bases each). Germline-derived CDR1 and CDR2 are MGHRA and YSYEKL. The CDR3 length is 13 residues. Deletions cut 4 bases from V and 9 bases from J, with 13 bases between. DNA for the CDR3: TGCGCCAGCAGCCTAAGGGGGGCTGGTGAGCAGTTCTTC. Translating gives CASSLRGAGEQFF.

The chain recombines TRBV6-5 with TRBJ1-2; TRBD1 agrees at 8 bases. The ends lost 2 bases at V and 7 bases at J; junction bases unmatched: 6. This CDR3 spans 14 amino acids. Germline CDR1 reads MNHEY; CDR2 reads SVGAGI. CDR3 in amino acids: CASSYLSGGGGYTF. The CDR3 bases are TGTGCCAGCAGTTACCTGTCAGGGGGCGGTGGCTACACCTTC.